This T cell receptor (beta chain) came from a study of T-cell reconstitution after alpha-beta-depleted transplantation in children. The CDR3 loop spans 15 amino acids. The V gene's germline CDR1 is SGHTA and CDR2 FQGNSA. The V gene lost 3 bases and the J gene lost 0 bases, with 9 bases spanning the gap. Library preparation (for TCRbeta) was performed with unique molecular identifiers. Via MiXCR, TCRdb re-called the PCR reads, giving one row per CDR3 protein. The table has about 500,000 distinct CDR3 sequences, approximately 32% seen once; the top ten hold approximately 2.3%. This clonotype has only a few counts.

The TCR comes from a human donor who donated a stem cell graft to a child with aplastic anemia. This rearrangement joins TRBV7-2 to TRBJ2-1, with unresolved D. Sequencing used PBMCs from the stem cell graft donor, obtained from the stem cell graft. The CDR3 here is CASSLPGPSYNEQFF. In nucleotides, the CDR3 is TGTGCCAGCAGCTTGCCGGGCCCCTCCTACAATGAGCAGTTCTTC.